Listed below are T cell receptor beta chains from one sample, sequenced in a study of blood T cells in healthy people across ages. One entry per CDR3 protein results from TCRdb running MiXCR on the 5' RACE reads. In the table there are 1.5 million to 2 million distinct CDR3 sequences, roughly 50% of which are singletons. The sample taken for sequencing was blood. The receptors stem from a woman aged 40 to 50 in good health. CDR3s include the opening cysteine and the closing phenylalanine or tryptophan.

j_call v_call cdr3_aa
TRBJ2-7 TRBV5-1 CASSSGDRVDYEQYF
TRBJ2-3 TRBV6-5 CASSYRPLSTDTQYF
TRBJ2-3 TRBV29-1 CSVERTGITDTQYF
TRBJ2-1 TRBV7-2 CASRRLAGGYHEQFF
. TRBV15 CATSKTGLAGLKTQYF
. TRBV10-2 CATRPTGTGGVYEQYF
TRBJ2-5 TRBV12-3/TRBV12-4 CATARRVGYQETQYF
. TRBV7-2 CASSPLLDNNQETQYF
. TRBV4-2 CASSQGTRGYEQYF
TRBJ2-7 TRBV4-1 CASSQVSSARSSYEQYF
TRBJ2-3 TRBV27 CASSQQGISTDTQYF
TRBJ2-5 TRBV7-2 CASSSAIQETQYF
TRBJ1-5 TRBV7-9 CASSLGGGNQPQHF
TRBJ2-1 TRBV9 CASTFLSSGGMNEQFF
TRBJ2-5 TRBV12-3/TRBV12-4 CASSRIEGGRETQYF
TRBJ2-5 TRBV7-2 CASSFRKVGGRGEETQYF
TRBJ2-3 TRBV5-5 CASSLISGVNTDTQYF
TRBJ1-1 TRBV6-5 CASSSGHGMNTEAFF
TRBJ1-5 TRBV6-4 CASSDKDWQPQHF
TRBJ2-4 TRBV20-1 CSAADLAKNIQYF
TRBJ2-1 TRBV4-1 CASSQDPITSGVYNEQFF
TRBJ2-1 TRBV7-6 CASSLASTSYNEQFF
TRBJ2-7 TRBV10-3 CAIRGGPTPYEQYF
TRBJ2-3 TRBV7-2 CASSLGGITFTDTQYF
TRBJ2-5 TRBV28 CASSLYPERQETQYF
TRBJ2-1 TRBV7-8 CASRTSSLAGGPYNEQFF
. TRBV24-1 CATTLIGGAQQETQYF
TRBJ2-5 TRBV28 CASSLYSDRVFNEQYF
TRBJ2-7 TRBV27 CASRPDSSAYEQYF
TRBJ2-7 TRBV11-1 CASSIGNGLPYEQYF
TRBJ2-1 TRBV7-2 CASSLACGGCSYNEQFF
TRBJ1-4 TRBV5-1 CASSLAGTYADEKLFF
TRBJ1-2 TRBV20-1 CSASPGVDGYTF
TRBJ2-7 TRBV10-3 CAISGQLSYEQYF
TRBJ2-5 TRBV6-2/TRBV6-3 CASSYPRKETQYF
TRBJ2-1 TRBV27 CASSSILAGAYNEQFF
TRBJ2-7 TRBV29-1 CSGLSGTGSTYEQYF
TRBJ2-3 TRBV29-1 CSVDERVGGGQYF
TRBJ2-5 TRBV14 CASSQGREQETQYF
TRBJ2-7 TRBV6-2/TRBV6-3 CASSTSGGTYEQYF
TRBJ2-5 TRBV14 CASSQPGLKETQYF
TRBJ1-1 TRBV6-6 CASSDLEAFF
TRBJ2-5 TRBV14 CASSQPTGYLYF
TRBJ2-4 TRBV28 CASNRGGAKNIQYF
TRBJ2-3 TRBV7-2 CASSAQRGRAGDTQYF
TRBJ2-5 TRBV12-3/TRBV12-4 CASSSGQGGAEETQYF
TRBJ1-5 TRBV4-3 CASSQEGQDQPQHF
TRBJ2-7 TRBV20-1 CSARDNTGVNPYEQYF
TRBJ2-3 TRBV20-1 CSATRAGGELDTQYF
TRBJ2-5 TRBV19 CASSAYRGETQYF
TRBJ2-3 TRBV6-5 CASRLGLSTDTQYF
TRBJ2-5 TRBV6-5 CASSPGGLGETQYF